A single TCR beta chain is shown here with its context. Many counts were recorded for this clonotype. The specificity of this receptor is unknown. Per-base quality was not reported, and no clone a single base away is much larger than it. The data were taken from a study of breast tumors, draining lymph nodes, adjacent tissues (dated by TCRdb to about 2016). Regarding the complete study: TCR beta repertoires were compared across tumor, adjacent nontumor tissue and axillary lymph nodes obtained from breast cancer patients. In human breast cancer, the study set out to evaluate how tumor, surrounding tissue and draining lymph node repertoires relate to one another and whether T cells may move between these sites.

Paper-wide results and their limitations: The data were considered consistent with most tumor T cells being derived from the lymph node and subsequently expanding within tumor tissue. Tumor and nontumor tissue repertoires were found to be significantly more similar in luminal-like than in basal-like breast cancer. Rather than being directly demonstrated, the conclusion that tumor T cells originate in lymph nodes was presented as consistent with a hypothesis. Tumors showed preferential V and J gene usage, and their T-cell repertoire diversity fell below that of lymph nodes yet above that of nontumor tissue.

The CDR3 has 12 amino acids, counting the end cysteine and phenylalanine. Only the CDR3 portion is preserved as DNA: 36 bases, with reading frame beginning at the first base. From the germline V gene (reference sequence), CDR1 is MNHNY and CDR2 is SVGAGI. V loses 11 bases of germline sequence and J loses 2 bases, and the interval between the two ends is 13 bases. Sequencing instrument: Illumina HiSeq 2000. TCR beta chain libraries were generated by multiplex PCR amplification. High-throughput sequencing was used to analyze the amplified TCR beta chain products. Starting from the raw public reads, TCRdb applied fastp trimming at Q25, assembled clones with MiXCR and retained in-frame beta chains. CDR3 protein sequences are deduplicated, and each keeps its most common genes and DNA. This sample holds some 52,000 distinct CDR3 sequences; 35% to 50% were observed only once. In total, the top ten clones hold roughly a tenth of the sample.

Sequenced material: breast tumor tissue. The receptor chain draws on TRBV6-6 and TRBJ2-7; the D assignment is uncertain and may be TRBD1 or TRBD2, with 5 bases supporting each. The receptor was derived from a female donor with breast cancer. Some clones in this sample may be carry-over from other donors' samples. The DNA reads as follows: TGTGCCTGTGGGACGGGGCCCTACGAGCAGTACTTC. Translated, it reads CACGTGPYEQYF.